This T cell receptor (beta chain) is from a study of T cells in localized non-small cell lung cancer. Study observations and caveats: Because researchers sequenced only one region of the tumor, heterogeneity is still possible. In uninvolved adjacent lung, T cell clonality reached its highest value, exceeding tumor. Longer overall survival was linked to higher blood T cell density. Of the top 100 tumor clones, median roughly 60 were in adjacent lung, about 26 among its top 100.

This table comes from immunoSEQ multiplex PCR, and its TCRdb copy is limited to in-frame clones, with some not included. The table has over 8,500 clones, 92% seen once; the top ten hold about 7.5%. The sample holds one count of this clone. What it recognizes is unknown. The TCR sequence derives from a woman between 35 and 70 years old with stage I squamous cell lung carcinoma. The starting material was peripheral blood, obtained before any cancer treatment.

The CDR3 here is CASSDSETGYNSPLHF. In DNA form, the CDR3 reads TGTGCCAGCAGTGATTCCGAGACAGGGTACAATTCACCCCTCCACTTT. The chain employs TRBV2 and TRBJ1-6; TRBD1 aligns across 7 bases. This CDR3 spans 16 amino acids. V was clipped by 3 bases and J by 7 bases; unmatched bases: 9. Germline V lookup: CDR1 SNHLY, CDR2 FYNNEI.